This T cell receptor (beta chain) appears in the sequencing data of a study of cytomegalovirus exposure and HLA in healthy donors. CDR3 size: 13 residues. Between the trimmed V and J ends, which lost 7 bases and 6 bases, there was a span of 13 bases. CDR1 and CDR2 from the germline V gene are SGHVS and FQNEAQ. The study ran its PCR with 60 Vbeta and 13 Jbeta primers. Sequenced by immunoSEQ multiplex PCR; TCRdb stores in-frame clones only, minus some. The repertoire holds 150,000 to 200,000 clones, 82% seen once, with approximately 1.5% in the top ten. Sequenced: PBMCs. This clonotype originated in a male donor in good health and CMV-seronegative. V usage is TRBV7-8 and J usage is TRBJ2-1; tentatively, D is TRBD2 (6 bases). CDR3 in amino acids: CASTYRGSNEQFF. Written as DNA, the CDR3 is TGTGCCAGCACCTATCGGGGGAGCAATGAGCAGTTCTTC.